This T cell receptor (beta chain) stems from a study of T cells after yellow fever vaccination. As for the study in general: When fractions had low cell numbers, they were prepared with SMART-Seq v4 Ultra Low Input. Study-wide points: High-abundance clonotypes from the bulk population could contaminate FACS-sorted repertoires. Most clones from primary vaccination resurfaced after the booster (under 97% CD4, about 91% CD8).

This CDR3 region has 15 residues. V lost 3 bases and J lost 1, with 12 bases in between. Per the germline V gene, CDR1 is WSHSY and CDR2 is SAAADI. This clonotype was found many times. Its specificity is unknown. Conversion of TCR transcripts into cDNA relied on 5'RACE template switching, which added a universal primer site and UMIs. A single record per CDR3 protein comes from TCRdb applying MiXCR to the 5' RACE reads. The sample has about 170,000 distinct CDR3 sequences; approximately 11% are singletons. The TCR comes from a man between 18 and 29 years old who received the YFV17D yellow fever vaccine. The material sequenced was CD8+ T cells sorted from PBMCs, taken 15 days after the yellow fever booster vaccination. J is TRBJ2-5 and V is TRBV10-2, with D maybe TRBD2 (7 bases). The CDR3: CASSEGGGLQETQYF. CDR3 in DNA: TGCGCCAGCAGTGAAGGCGGGGGCCTCCAAGAGACCCAGTACTTC.